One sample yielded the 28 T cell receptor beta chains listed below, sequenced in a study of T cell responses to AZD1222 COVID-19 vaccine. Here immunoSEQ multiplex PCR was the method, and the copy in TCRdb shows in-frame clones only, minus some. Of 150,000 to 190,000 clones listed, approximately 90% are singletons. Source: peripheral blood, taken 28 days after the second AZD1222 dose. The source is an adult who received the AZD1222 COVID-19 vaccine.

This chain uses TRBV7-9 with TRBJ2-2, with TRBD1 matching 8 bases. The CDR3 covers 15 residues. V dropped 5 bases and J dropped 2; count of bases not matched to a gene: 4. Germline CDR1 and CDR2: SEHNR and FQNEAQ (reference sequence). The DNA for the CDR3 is TGTGCCAGCAGCGCCGGGACAGGAAACACCGGGGAGCTGTTTTTT. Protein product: CASSAGTGNTGELFF.

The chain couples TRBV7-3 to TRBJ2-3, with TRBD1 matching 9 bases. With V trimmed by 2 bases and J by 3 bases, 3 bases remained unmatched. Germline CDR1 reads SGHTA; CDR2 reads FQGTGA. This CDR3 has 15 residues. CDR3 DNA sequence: TGTGCCAGCAGCTTATCGGGACAGGGAACAGATACGCAGTATTTT. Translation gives CASSLSGQGTDTQYF.

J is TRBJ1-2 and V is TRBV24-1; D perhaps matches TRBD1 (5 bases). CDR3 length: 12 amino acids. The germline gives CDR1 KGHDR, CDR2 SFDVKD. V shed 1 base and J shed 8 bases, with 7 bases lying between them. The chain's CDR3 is CATSDLRGGYTF. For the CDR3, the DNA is TGTGCCACCAGTGATTTAAGGGGCGGCTACACCTTC.

CDR3: CASSLPTSLGRELFF. For the CDR3, the DNA is TGTGCCAGCAGCCTACCCACTAGCTTGGGCCGGGAGCTGTTTTTT. The chain links TRBV3-1 (or the pseudogene TRBV3-2) to TRBJ2-2; D might be TRBD2 (6 bases). Germline assignment: CDR1 LGHDT and CDR2 YNNKEL (reference sequence). V lost 4 bases to trimming and J lost 9 bases, with 18 bases between them. The CDR3 is 15 residues long.

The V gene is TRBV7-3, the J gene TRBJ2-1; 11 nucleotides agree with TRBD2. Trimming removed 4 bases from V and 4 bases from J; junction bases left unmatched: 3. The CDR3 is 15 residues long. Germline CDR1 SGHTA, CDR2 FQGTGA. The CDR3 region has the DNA TGTGCCAGCAGCTCAGGGACTAGCGGATACAATGAGCAGTTCTTC. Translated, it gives CASSSGTSGYNEQFF.

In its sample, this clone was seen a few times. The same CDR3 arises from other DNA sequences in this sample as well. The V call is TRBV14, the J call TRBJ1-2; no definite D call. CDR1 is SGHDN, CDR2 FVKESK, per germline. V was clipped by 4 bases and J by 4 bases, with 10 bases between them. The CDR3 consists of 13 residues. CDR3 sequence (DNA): TGTGCCAGCAGCCCCGAGGATCGCTATGGCTACACCTTC. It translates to CASSPEDRYGYTF. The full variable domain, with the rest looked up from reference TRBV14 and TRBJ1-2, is EAGVTQFPSHSVIEKGQTVTLRCDPISGHDNLYWYRRVMGKEIKFLLHFVKESKQDESGMPNNRFLAERTGGTYSTLKVQPAELEDSGVYFCASSPEDRYGYTFGSGTRLTVV.

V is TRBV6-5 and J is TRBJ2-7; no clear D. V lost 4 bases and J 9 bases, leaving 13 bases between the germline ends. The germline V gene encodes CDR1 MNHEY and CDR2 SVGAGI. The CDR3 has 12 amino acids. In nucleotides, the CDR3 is TGTGCCAGCAGTTTCGAGACCCGTGCGCAGTACTTC. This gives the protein CASSFETRAQYF.

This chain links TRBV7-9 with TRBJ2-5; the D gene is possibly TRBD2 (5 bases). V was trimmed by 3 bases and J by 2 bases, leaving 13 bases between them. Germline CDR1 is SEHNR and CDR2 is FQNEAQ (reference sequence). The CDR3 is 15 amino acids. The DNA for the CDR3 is TGTGCCAGCAGCTTGGGGTTTCGGGGACAAGAGACCCAGTACTTC. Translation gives CASSLGFRGQETQYF.

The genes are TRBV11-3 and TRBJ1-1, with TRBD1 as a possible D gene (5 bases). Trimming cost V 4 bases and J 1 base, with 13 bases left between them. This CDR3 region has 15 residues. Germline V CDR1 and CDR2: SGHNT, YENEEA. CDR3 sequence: CASSSQTGGNTEAFF. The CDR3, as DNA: TGTGCCAGCAGCTCCCAAACGGGGGGGAACACTGAAGCTTTCTTT. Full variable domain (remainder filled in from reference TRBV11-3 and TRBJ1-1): EAGVVQSPRYKIIEKKQPVAFWCNPISGHNTLYWYLQNLGQGPELLIRYENEEAVDDSQLPKDRFSAERLKGVDSTLKIQPAELGDSAVYLCASSSQTGGNTEAFFGQGTRLTVV.

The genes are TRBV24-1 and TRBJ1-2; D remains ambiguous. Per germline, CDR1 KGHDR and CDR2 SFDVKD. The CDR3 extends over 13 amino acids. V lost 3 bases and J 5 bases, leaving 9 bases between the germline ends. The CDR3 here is CATSDRSHYGYTF. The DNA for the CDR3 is TGTGCCACCAGTGATCGGTCACATTATGGCTACACCTTC.

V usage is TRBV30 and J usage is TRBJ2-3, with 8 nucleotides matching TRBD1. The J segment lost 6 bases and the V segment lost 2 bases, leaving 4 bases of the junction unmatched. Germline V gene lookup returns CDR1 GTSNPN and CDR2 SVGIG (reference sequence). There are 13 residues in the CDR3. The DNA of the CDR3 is TGTGCCTGGAGTTCAGGGGGCCGGGATACGCAGTATTTT. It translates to CAWSSGGRDTQYF.

The CDR3 spells CASSFTSPGGYGYTF. The CDR3 nucleotides read TGTGCCAGCAGTTTCACCTCTCCGGGCGGCTATGGCTACACCTTC. The chain joins TRBV27 to TRBJ1-2, with D unclear. The V and J ends lost 3 bases and 4 bases respectively, with 15 bases between them. The CDR3 is 15 residues long. Germline V gene data show CDR1 as MNHEY and CDR2 as SMNVEV (reference sequence).

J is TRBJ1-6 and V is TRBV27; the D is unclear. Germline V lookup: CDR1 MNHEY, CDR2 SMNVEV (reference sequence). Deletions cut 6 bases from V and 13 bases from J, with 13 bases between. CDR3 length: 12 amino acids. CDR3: CASSIDRGPLHF. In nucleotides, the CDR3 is TGTGCCAGCAGCATAGACCGCGGGCCCCTCCACTTT.

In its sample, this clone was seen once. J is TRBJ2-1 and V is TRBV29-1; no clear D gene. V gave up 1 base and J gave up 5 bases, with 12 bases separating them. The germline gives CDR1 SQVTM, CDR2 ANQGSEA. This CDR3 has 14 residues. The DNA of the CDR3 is TGCAGCGTTGAAGGAGTATCATTACACAATGAGCAGTTCTTC. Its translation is CSVEGVSLHNEQFF.

CDR3 protein: CASSSRQGADTIYF. CDR3 DNA: TGTGCCAGCAGCTCTCGACAGGGGGCAGACACCATATATTTT. The chain uses TRBV11-2 and TRBJ1-3; 10 positions agree with TRBD1. V shed 4 bases and J 8 bases; nucleotides not matched to a gene: 5. Germline V lookup: CDR1 SGHAT, CDR2 FQNNGV. The CDR3 runs to 14 residues.

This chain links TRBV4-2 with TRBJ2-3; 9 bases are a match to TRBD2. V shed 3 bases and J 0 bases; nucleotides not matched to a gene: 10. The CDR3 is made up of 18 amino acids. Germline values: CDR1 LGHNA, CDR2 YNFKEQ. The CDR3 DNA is TGTGCCAGCAGCCATCCCTCGCAGCGGGGGGTTAGCACAGATACGCAGTATTTT. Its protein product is CASSHPSQRGVSTDTQYF.

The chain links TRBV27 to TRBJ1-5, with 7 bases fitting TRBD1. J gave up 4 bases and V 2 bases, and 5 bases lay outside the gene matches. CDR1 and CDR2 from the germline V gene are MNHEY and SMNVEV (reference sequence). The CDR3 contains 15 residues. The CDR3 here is CASSLAGGWNQPQHF. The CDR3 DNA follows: TGTGCCAGCAGTTTAGCAGGGGGTTGGAATCAGCCCCAGCATTTT.

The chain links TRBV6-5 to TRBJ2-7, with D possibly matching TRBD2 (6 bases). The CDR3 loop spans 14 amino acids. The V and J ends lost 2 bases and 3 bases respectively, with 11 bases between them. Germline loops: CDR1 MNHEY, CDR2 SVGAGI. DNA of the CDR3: TGTGCCAGCAGTTACGGCCAGGGAGGCTACGAGCAGTACTTC. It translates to CASSYGQGGYEQYF.

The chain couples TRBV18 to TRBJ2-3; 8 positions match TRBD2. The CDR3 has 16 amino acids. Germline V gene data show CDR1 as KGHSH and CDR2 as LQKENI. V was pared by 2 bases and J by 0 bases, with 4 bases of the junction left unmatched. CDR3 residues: CASSPMAGGSTDTQYF. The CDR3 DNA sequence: TGTGCCAGCTCACCAATGGCGGGGGGTAGCACAGATACGCAGTATTTT.

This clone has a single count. The CDR3 region is CASSHRLASSYEQYF. The CDR3 coding sequence is TGTGCCAGCAGCCATCGACTCGCTAGCTCCTACGAGCAGTACTTC. The chain links TRBV7-8 to TRBJ2-7, with D hard to call. The CDR3 covers 15 residues. Trimming shortened V by 5 bases and J by 0 bases, and 14 bases separated the two germline ends. Germline CDR1 reads SGHVS; CDR2 reads FQNEAQ.

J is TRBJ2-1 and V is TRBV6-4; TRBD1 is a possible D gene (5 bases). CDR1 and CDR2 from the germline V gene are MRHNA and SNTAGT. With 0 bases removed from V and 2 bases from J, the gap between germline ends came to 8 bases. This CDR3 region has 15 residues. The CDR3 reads CASSDSADTYNEQFF. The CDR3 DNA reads TGTGCCAGCAGTGACTCTGCGGACACCTACAATGAGCAGTTCTTC.

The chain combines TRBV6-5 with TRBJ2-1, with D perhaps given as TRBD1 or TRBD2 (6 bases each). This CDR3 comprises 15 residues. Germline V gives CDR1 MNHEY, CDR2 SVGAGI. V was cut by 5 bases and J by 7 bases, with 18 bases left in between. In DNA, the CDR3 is TGTGCCAGCAGTCCCTCCCTAGGGGGGAATAATGAGCAGTTCTTC. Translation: CASSPSLGGNNEQFF.

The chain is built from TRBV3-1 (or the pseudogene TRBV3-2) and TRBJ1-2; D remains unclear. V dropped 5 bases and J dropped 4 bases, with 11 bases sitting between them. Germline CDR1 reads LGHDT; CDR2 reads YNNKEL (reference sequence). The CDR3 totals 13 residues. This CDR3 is CASSNGRSYGYTF. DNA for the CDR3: TGTGCCAGCAGCAATGGACGGTCCTATGGCTACACCTTC.

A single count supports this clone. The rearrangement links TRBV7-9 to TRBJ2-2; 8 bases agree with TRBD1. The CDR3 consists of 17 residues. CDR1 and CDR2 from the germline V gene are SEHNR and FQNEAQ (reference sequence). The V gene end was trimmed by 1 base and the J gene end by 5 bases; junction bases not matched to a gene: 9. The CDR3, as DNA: TGTGCCAGCAGCTTAGATGGGACAGGTTCTCGGACCGGGGAGCTGTTTTTT. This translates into CASSLDGTGSRTGELFF.

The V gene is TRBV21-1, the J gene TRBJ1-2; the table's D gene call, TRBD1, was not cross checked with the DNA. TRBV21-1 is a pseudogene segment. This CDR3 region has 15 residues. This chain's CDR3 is CASSTGSRDSLGYTF. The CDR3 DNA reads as TGTGCCAGCAGCACCGGATCCCGGGACAGTCTTGGCTACACCTTC.

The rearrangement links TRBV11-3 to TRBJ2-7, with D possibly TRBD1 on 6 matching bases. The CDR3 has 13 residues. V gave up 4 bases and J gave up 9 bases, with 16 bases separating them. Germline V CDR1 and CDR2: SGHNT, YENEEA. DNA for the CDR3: TGTGCCAGCAGCTCCGACGGGACATCTTTGCAGTACTTC. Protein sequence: CASSSDGTSLQYF.

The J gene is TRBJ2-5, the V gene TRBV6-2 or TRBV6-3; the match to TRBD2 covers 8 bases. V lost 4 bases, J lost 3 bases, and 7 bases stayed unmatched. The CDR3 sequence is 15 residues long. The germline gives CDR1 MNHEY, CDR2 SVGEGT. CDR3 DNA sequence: TGTGCCAGCAGTTTCACCGGGACTAGAAAAGAGACCCAGTACTTC. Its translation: CASSFTGTRKETQYF.

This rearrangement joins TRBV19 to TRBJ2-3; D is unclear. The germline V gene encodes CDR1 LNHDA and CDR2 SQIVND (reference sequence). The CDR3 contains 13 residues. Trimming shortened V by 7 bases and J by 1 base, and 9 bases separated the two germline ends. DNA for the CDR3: TGTGCCAGTACCGCCCCGGGCACAGATACGCAGTATTTT. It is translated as CASTAPGTDTQYF.